Sequencing of this T cell receptor beta chain was carried out in a study of T cell responses to AZD1222 COVID-19 vaccine. Across the whole study: Second-dose intervals near 4 or 12 weeks were combined. The study's findings and limits: Among vaccine-associated CD4 TCRs, coverage spanned spike, with dominance at 160-218 and 743-854. Among spike-specific TCRs, nearly half reportedly target unmutated variant regions. Samples come after the peak T cell response, not at day 14.

Assay: immunoSEQ multiplex PCR; the TCRdb copy retains only in-frame clones and omits some. The sample holds some 120,000 clones, roughly 84% seen once. This CDR3 comprises 12 residues. V was cut by 3 bases and J by 9 bases, with 9 bases left in between. Germline V CDR1 and CDR2: LNHDA, SQIVND (reference sequence). Comment on this clone: Antigen: not known.

The origin of this receptor is an adult in good health. This specimen was peripheral blood, taken on day 0 of AZD1222 vaccination. The rearrangement links TRBV19 to TRBJ1-5, with D possibly being TRBD1 (6 bases). CDR3 DNA: TGTGCCAGTAGTATTTGGGGGCCGCCCCAGCATTTT. It encodes CASSIWGPPQHF. Combining the CDR3 with reference TRBV19 and TRBJ1-5 gives the whole variable domain DGGITQSPKYLFRKEGQNVTLSCEQNLNHDAMYWYRQDPGQGLRLIYYSQIVNDFQKGDIAEGYSVSREKKESFPLTVTSAQKNPTAFYLCASSIWGPPQHFGDGTRLSIL.